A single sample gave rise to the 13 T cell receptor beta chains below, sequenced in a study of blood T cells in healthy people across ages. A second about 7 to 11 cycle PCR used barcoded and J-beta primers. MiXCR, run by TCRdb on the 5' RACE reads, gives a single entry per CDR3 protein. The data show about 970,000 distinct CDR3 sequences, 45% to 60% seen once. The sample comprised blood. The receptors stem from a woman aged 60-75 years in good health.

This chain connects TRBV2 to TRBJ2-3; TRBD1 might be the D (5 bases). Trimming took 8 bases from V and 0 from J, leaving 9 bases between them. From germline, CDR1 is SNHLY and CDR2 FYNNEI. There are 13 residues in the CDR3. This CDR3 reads CASGAWSTDTQYF. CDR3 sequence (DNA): TGTGCCAGCGGGGCTTGGAGCACAGATACGCAGTATTTT.

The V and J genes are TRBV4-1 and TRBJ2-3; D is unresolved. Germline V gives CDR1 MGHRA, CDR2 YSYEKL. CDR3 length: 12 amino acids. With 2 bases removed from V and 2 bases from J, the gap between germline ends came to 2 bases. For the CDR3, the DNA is TGCGCCAGCAGCCAACCCACAGATACGCAGTATTTT. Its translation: CASSQPTDTQYF.

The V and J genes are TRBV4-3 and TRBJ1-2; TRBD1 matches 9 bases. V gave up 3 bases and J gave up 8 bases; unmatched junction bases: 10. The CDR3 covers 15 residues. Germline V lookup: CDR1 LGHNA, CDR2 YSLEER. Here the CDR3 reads CASSQGQGYGDGYTF. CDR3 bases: TGCGCCAGCAGCCAGGGACAGGGTTATGGAGACGGCTACACCTTC.

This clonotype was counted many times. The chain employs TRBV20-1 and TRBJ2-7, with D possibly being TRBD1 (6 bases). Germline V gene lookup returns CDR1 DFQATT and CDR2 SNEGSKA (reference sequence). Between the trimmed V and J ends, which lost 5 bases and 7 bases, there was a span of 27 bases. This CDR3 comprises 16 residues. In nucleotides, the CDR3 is TGCAGTGCTCGGGCGTTTTTGGGGGCTAAACAAGGAGAGCAGTACTTC. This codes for CSARAFLGAKQGEQYF.

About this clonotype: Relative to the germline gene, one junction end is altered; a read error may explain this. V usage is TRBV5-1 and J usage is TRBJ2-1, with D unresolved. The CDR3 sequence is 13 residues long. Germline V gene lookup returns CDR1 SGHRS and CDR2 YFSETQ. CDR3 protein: CASSSATASERFF. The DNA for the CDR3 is TGCGCCAGCAGCTCCGCGACCGCAAGTGAGCGGTTCTTC.

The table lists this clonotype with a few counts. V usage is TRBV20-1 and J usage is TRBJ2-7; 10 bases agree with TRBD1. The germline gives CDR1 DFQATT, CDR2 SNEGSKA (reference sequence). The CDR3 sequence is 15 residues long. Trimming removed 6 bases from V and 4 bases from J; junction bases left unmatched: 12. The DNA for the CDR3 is TGCAGTGCCCACCAACCCGGGACAGGGGTGTACGAGCAGTACTTC. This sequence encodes CSAHQPGTGVYEQYF.

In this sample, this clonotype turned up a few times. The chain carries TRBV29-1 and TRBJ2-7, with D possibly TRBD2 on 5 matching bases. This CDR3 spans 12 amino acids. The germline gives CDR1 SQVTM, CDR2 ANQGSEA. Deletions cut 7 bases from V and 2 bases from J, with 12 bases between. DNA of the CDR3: TGCAGCGCCAACGGACTCGCCTACGAGCAGTACTTC. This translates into CSANGLAYEQYF.

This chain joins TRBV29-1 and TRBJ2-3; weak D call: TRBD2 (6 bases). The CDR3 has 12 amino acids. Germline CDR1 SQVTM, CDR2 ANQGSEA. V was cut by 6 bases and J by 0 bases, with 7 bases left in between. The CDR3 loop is CSVGRSTDTQYF. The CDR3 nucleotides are TGCAGCGTGGGGAGGAGCACAGATACGCAGTATTTT.

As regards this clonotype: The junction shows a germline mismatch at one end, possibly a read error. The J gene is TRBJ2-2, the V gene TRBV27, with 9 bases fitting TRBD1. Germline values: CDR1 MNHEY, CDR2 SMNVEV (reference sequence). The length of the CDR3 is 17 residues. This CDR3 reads CASSHGQGPPFPGELFF. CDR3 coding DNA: TGTGCCAGCAGCCACGGACAGGGGCCGCCCTTCCCCGGGGAGCTGTTTTTC.

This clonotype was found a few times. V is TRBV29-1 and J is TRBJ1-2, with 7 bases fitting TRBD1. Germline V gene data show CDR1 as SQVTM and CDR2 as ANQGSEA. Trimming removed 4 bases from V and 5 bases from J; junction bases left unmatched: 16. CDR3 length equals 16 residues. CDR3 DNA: TGCAGCGTTGGGAGTACTTCCAGGGACAGTCTATATGGCTACACCTTC. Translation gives CSVGSTSRDSLYGYTF.

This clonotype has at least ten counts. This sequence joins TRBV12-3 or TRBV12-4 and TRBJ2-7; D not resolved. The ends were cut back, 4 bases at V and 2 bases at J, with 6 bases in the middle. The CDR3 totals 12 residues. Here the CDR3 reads CASSSTPYEQYF. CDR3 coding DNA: TGTGCCAGCAGTTCCACGCCCTACGAGCAGTACTTC.

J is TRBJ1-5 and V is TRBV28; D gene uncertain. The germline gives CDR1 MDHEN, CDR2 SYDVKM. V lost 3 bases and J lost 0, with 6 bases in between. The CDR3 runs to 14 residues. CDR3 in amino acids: CASSFHGSNQPQHF. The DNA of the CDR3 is TGTGCCAGCAGTTTCCATGGTAGCAATCAGCCCCAGCATTTT.

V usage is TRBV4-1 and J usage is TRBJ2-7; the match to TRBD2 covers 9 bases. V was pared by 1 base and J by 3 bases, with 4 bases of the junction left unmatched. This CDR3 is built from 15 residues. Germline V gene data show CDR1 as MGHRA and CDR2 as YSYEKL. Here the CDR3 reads CASSQALAGFYEQYF. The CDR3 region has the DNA TGCGCCAGCAGCCAAGCCCTAGCGGGGTTCTACGAGCAGTACTTC.